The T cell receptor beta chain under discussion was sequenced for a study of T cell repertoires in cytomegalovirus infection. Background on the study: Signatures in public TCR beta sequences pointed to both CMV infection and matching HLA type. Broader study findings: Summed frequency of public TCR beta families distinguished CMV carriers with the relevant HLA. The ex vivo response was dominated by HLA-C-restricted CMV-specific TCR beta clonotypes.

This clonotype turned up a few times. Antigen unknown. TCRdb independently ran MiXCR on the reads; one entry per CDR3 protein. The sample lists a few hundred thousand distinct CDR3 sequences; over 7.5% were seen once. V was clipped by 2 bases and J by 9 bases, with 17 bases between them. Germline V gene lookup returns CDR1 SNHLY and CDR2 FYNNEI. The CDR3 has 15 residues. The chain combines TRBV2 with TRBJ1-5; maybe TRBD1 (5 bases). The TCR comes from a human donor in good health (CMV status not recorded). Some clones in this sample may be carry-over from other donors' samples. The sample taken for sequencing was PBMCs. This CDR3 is CASSEILQGSSPQHF. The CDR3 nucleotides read TGTGCCAGCAGTGAAATTTTGCAGGGATCTTCGCCCCAGCATTTT.